These T cell receptor beta chains were read from a single sample in a study of CXCR3-negative and CXCR3-positive naive CD8 T cells. From the 5' RACE reads, TCRdb lists one entry per CDR3 protein and no DNA. This specimen shows approximately 140,000 distinct CDR3 sequences; the ten leading clones hold 0.25% to 0.3%. The sequencing sample was made of naive CXCR3+ CD8+ T cells from blood. These TCRs come from a human donor in good health. Some clones in this sample may be carry-over from other donors' samples. CDR3s include the opening cysteine and the closing phenylalanine or tryptophan.

CDR3aa: CASSYGTGGEGEKLFF
j_gene: TRBJ1-4
v_gene: TRBV7-9

CDR3aa: CASSLTVYYGYTF
j_gene: TRBJ1-2
v_gene: TRBV12-3/TRBV12-4

CDR3aa: CASSSFQGYEQYF
j_gene: TRBJ2-7
v_gene: TRBV7-3

CDR3aa: CASRVSGSQETQYF
j_gene: TRBJ2-5
v_gene: TRBV6-1

CDR3aa: CSARDRLAGTYNEQFF
j_gene: TRBJ2-1
v_gene: TRBV20-1

CDR3aa: CASSFLAGGGGGEAFF
j_gene: TRBJ1-1
v_gene: TRBV7-8

CDR3aa: CSVGGQGYQGLYEQYF
j_gene: TRBJ2-7
v_gene: TRBV29-1

CDR3aa: CASRYRGDTGELFF
j_gene: TRBJ2-2
v_gene: TRBV9

CDR3aa: CASSQGLREQFF
j_gene: TRBJ2-1
v_gene: TRBV4-1

CDR3aa: CASSFYREGTEAFF
j_gene: TRBJ1-1
v_gene: TRBV6-5

CDR3aa: CASSVGAVTYDEQFF
j_gene: TRBJ2-1
v_gene: TRBV9

CDR3aa: CAPVHDCLYEQYF
j_gene: TRBJ2-7
v_gene: TRBV27

CDR3aa: CSVRGAGQGPYEQYF
j_gene: TRBJ2-7
v_gene: TRBV29-1

CDR3aa: CASSVGVGTEAFF
j_gene: TRBJ1-1
v_gene: TRBV9

CDR3aa: CASSPGFSSYNEQFF
j_gene: TRBJ2-1
v_gene: TRBV7-9

CDR3aa: CASSLGESYEQYF
j_gene: TRBJ2-7
v_gene: TRBV27

CDR3aa: CASSSLQGPDTGELFF
j_gene: TRBJ2-2
v_gene: TRBV11-2

CDR3aa: CSVEHSTDTQYF
j_gene: TRBJ2-3
v_gene: TRBV29-1

CDR3aa: CSVEAASGSSYNEQFF
j_gene: TRBJ2-1
v_gene: TRBV29-1

CDR3aa: CASSAGQGPNEQFF
j_gene: TRBJ2-1
v_gene: TRBV5-1

CDR3aa: CASSDSGGREQYF
j_gene: TRBJ2-7
v_gene: TRBV6-4